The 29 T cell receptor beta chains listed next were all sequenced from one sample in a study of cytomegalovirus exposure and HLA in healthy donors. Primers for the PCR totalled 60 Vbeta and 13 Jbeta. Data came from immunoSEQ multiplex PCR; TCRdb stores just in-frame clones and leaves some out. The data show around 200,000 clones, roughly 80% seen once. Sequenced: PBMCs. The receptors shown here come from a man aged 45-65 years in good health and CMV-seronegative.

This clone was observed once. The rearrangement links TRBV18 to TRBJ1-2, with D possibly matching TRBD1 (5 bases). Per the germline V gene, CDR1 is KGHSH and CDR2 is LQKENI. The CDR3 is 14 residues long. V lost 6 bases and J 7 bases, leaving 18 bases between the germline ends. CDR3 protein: CASSPTAPVGGYTF. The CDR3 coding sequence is TGTGCCAGCTCTCCGACAGCCCCGGTGGGTGGCTACACCTTC.

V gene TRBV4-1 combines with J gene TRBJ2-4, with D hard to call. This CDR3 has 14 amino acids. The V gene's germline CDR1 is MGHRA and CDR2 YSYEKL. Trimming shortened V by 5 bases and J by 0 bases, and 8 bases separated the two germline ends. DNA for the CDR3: TGCGCCAGCAGCGAACTTTTAGCCAAAAACATTCAGTACTTC. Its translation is CASSELLAKNIQYF.

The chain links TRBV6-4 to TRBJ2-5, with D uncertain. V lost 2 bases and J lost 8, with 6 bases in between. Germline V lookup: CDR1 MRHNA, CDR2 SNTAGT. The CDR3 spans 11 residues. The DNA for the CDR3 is TGTGCCAGCAGTGACAGGAGTACCCAGTACTTC. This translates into CASSDRSTQYF.

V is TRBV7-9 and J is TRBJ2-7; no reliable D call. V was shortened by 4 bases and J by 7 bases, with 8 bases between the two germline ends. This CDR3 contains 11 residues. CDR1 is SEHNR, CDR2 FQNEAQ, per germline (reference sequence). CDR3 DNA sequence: TGTGCCAGCAGCTGGAGAAAAGAGCAGTACTTC. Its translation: CASSWRKEQYF.

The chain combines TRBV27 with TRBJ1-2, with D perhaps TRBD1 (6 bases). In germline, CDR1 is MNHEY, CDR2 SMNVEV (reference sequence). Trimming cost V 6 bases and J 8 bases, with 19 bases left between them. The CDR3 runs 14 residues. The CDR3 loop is CASSLIAGAQGYTF. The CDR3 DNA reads TGTGCCAGCAGCCTTATCGCAGGGGCTCAGGGCTACACCTTC.

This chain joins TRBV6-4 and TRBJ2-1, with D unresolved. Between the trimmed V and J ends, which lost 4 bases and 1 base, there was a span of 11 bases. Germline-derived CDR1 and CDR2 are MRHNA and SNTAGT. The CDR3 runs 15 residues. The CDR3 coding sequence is TGTGCCAGCAGTGCCTCGACTGGATCCTACAATGAGCAGTTCTTC. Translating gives CASSASTGSYNEQFF.

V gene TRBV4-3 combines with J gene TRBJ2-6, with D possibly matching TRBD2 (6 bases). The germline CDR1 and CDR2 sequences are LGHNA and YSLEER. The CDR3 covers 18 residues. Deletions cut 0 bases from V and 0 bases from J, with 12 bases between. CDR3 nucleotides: TGCGCCAGCAGCCAAGATCGGCGGGGAGTCTCTGGGGCCAACGTCCTGACTTTC. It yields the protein CASSQDRRGVSGANVLTF.

The CDR3 coding sequence is TGTGCCAGCAGTTTATCGGACAGGGGCGGATCTTACGAGCAGTACTTC. This encodes CASSLSDRGGSYEQYF. The chain uses TRBV27 and TRBJ2-7; 9 nucleotides match TRBD1. CDR3 length: 16 amino acids. The germline gives CDR1 MNHEY, CDR2 SMNVEV (reference sequence). V was pared by 0 bases and J by 4 bases, with 7 bases of the junction left unmatched.

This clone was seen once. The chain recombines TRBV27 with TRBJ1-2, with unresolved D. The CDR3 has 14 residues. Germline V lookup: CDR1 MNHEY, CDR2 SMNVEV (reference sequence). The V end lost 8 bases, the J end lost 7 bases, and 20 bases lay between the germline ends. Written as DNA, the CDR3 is TGTGCCAGCCGTCGGAGGGAGACCGGCGGTGGCTACACCTTC. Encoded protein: CASRRRETGGGYTF.

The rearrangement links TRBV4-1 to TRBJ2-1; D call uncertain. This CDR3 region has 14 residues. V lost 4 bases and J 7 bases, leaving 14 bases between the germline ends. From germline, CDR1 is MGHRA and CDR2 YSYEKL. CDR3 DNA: TGCGCCAGCAGCCCCCAGGCAAGGTTTAATGAGCAGTTCTTC. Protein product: CASSPQARFNEQFF.

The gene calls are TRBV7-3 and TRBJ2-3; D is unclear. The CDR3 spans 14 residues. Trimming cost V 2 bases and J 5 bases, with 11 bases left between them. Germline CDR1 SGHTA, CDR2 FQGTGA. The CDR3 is CASSLYGGLDTQYF. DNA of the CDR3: TGTGCCAGCAGCTTATACGGCGGCTTAGATACGCAGTATTTT.

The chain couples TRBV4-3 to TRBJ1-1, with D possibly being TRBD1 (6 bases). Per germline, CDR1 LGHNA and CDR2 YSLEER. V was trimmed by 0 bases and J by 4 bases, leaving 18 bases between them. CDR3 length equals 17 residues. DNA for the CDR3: TGCGCCAGCAGCCAAGACGGGGGGGCCTCAAGGGGCACTGAAGCTTTCTTT. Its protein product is CASSQDGGASRGTEAFF.

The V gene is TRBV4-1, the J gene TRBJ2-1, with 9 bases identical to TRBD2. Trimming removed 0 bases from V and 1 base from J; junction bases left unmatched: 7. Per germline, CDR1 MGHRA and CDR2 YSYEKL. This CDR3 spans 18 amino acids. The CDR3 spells CASSQDLGGGVSYNEQFF. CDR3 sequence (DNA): TGCGCCAGCAGCCAAGATTTGGGCGGGGGGGTATCCTACAATGAGCAGTTCTTC.

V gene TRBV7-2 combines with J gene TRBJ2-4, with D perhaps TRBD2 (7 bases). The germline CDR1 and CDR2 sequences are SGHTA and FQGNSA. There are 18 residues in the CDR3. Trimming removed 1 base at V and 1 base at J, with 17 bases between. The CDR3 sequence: CASSLGFPGGLAKNIQYF. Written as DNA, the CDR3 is TGTGCCAGCAGCTTAGGATTTCCGGGGGGCTTGGCCAAAAACATTCAGTACTTC. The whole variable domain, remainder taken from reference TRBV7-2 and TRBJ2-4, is GAGVSQSPSNKVTEKGKDVELRCDPISGHTALYWYRQSLGQGLEFLIYFQGNSAPDKSGLPSDRFSAERTGGSVSTLTIQRTQQEDSAVYLCASSLGFPGGLAKNIQYFGAGTRLSVL.

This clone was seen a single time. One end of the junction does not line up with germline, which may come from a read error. The CDR3 loop is CASPGGGQGASF. CDR3 coding DNA: TGTGCCAGCCCCGGAGGCGGGCAGGGGGCATCCTTC. The chain employs TRBV6-1 and TRBJ1-2; 8 bases match TRBD1. The CDR3 extends over 12 amino acids. Germline values: CDR1 MNHNS, CDR2 SASEGT.

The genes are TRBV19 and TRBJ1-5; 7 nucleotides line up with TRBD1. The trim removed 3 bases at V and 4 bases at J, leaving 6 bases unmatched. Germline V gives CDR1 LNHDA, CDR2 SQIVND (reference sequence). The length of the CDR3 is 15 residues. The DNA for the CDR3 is TGTGCCAGTAGTATCTTTGGGACAGAAAATCAGCCCCAGCATTTT. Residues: CASSIFGTENQPQHF.

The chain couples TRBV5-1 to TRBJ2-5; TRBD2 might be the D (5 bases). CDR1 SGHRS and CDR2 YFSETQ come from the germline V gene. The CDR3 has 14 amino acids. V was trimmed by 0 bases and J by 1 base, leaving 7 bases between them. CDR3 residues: CASSLAGGQETQYF. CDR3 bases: TGCGCCAGCAGCTTGGCCGGAGGCCAAGAGACCCAGTACTTC.

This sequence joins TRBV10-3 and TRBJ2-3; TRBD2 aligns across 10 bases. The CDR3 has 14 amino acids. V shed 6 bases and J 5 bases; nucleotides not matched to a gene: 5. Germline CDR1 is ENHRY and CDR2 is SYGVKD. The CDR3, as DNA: TGTGCCATCAGAAGCGGGGGGGCCGTAGATACGCAGTATTTT. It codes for CAIRSGGAVDTQYF.

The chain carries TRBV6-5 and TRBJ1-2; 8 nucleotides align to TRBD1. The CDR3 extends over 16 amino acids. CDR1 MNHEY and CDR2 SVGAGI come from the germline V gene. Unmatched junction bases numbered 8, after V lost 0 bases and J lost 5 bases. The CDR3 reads CASSYSGTGSGYGYTF. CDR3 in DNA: TGTGCCAGCAGTTACTCGGGGACAGGTTCCGGGTATGGCTACACCTTC.

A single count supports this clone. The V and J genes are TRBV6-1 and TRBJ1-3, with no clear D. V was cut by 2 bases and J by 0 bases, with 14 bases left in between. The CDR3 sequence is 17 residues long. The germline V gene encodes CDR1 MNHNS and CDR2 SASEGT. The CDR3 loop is CASSESSYSLSGNTIYF. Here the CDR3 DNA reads TGTGCCAGCAGTGAAAGTAGCTATTCCCTCTCTGGAAACACCATATATTTT.

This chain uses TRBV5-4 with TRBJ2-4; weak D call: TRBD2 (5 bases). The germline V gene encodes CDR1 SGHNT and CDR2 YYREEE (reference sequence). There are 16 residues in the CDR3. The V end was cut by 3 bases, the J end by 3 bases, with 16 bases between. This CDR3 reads CASSSELLVGKNIQYF. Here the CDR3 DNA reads TGTGCCAGCAGCTCTGAATTACTAGTGGGCAAAAACATTCAGTACTTC.

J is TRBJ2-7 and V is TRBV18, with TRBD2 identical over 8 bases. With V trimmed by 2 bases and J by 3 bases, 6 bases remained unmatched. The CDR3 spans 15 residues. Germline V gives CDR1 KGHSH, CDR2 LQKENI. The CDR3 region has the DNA TGTGCCAGCTCACCATCGGGGGGGAGACACTACGAGCAGTACTTC. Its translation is CASSPSGGRHYEQYF.

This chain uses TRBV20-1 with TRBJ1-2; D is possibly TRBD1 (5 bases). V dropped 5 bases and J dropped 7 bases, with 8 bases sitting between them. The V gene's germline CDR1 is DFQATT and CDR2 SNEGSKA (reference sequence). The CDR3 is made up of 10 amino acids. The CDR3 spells CSARGAGYTF. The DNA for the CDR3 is TGCAGTGCTCGCGGGGCTGGCTACACCTTC.

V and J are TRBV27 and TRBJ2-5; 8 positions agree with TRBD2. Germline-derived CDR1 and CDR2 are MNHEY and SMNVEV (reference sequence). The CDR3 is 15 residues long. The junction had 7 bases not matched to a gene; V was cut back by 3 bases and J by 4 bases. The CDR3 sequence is CASSFRSGGAETQYF. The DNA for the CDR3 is TGTGCCAGCAGTTTTCGATCGGGGGGGGCAGAGACCCAGTACTTC.

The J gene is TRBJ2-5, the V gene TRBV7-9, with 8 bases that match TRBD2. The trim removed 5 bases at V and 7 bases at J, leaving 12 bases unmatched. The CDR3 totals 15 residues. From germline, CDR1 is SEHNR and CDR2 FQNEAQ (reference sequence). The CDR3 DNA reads TGTGCCAGCAGCCCCCGGACTAGCTTGGCAGGGACCCAGTACTTC. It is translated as CASSPRTSLAGTQYF.

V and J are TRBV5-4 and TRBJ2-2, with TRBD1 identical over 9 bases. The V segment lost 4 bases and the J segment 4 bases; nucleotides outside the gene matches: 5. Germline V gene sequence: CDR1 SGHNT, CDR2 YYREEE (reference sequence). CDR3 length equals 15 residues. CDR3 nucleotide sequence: TGTGCCAGCAGCCGGGACAGGGAATTCACCGGGGAGCTGTTTTTT. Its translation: CASSRDREFTGELFF.

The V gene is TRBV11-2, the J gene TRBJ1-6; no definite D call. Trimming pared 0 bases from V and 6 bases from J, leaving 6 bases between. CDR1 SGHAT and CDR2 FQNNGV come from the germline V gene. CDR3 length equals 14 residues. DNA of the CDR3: TGTGCCAGCAGCTTAGATCGTATTAATTCACCCCTCCACTTT. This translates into CASSLDRINSPLHF.

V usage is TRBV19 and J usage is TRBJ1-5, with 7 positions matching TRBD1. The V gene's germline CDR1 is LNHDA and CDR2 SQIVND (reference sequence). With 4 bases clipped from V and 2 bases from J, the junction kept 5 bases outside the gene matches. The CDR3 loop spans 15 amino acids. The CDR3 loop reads CASSRTGMGNQPQHF. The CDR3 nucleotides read TGTGCCAGTAGTAGGACAGGAATGGGCAATCAGCCCCAGCATTTT.

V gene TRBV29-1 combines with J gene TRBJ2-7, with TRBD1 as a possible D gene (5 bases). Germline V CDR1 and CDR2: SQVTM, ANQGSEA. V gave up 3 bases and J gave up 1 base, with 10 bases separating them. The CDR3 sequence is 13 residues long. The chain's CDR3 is CSVETVESYEQYF. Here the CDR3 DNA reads TGCAGCGTTGAGACAGTGGAATCCTACGAGCAGTACTTC.